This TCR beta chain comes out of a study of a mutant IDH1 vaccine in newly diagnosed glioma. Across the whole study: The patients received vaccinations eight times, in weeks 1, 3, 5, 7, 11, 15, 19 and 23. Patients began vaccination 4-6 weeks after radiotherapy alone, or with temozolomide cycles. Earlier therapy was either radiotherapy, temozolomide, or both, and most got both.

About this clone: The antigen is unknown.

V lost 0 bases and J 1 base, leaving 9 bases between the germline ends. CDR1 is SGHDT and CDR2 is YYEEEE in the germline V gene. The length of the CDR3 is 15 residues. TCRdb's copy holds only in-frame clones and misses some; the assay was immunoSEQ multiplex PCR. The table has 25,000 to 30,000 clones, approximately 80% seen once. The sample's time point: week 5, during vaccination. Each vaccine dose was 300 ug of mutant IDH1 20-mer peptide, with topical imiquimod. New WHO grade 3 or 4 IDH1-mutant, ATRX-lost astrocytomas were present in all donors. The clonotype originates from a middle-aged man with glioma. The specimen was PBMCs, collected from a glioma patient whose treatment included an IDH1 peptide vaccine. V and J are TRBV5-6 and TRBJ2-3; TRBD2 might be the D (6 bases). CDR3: CASSLVASGTDTQYF. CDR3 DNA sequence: TGTGCCAGCAGCTTGGTGGCTAGCGGCACAGATACGCAGTATTTT.